The 16 T cell receptor beta chains reported below all come from one sample, sequenced in a study of shared clonotypes between healthy human individuals. Sequencing was performed with immunoSEQ multiplex PCR; in TCRdb, only in-frame clones are kept and a portion is missing. The repertoire holds fewer than 150,000 clones, around 71% seen once, with about 26% in the top ten. Sequencing was carried out using memory CD8+ T cells sorted from blood. As for subset: CD45RO+ cells pooled with CCR7-negative TemRA cells. The receptors here all came from a woman in her twenties or thirties in good health.

This clone was seen just once. The chain has TRBV5-1 and TRBJ2-2, with D perhaps matching TRBD2 (5 bases). The CDR3 contains 17 residues. Germline assignment: CDR1 SGHRS and CDR2 YFSETQ. V lost 0 bases to trimming and J lost 0 bases, with 12 bases between them. The CDR3 region is CASSLGLAASNTGELFF. For the CDR3, the DNA is TGCGCCAGCAGCTTGGGGCTAGCAGCTTCGAACACCGGGGAGCTGTTTTTT.

The J gene is TRBJ2-7, the V gene TRBV7-9, with D hard to call. V lost 6 bases and J 3 bases, leaving 18 bases between the germline ends. The CDR3 length is 15 residues. The germline CDR1 and CDR2 sequences are SEHNR and FQNEAQ (reference sequence). This chain's CDR3 is CASRPPFQENYEQYF. The CDR3 nucleotides are TGTGCCAGCAGGCCCCCCTTTCAGGAGAACTACGAGCAGTACTTC.

V and J are TRBV28 and TRBJ1-2, with D perhaps matching TRBD1 (5 bases). CDR1 is MDHEN and CDR2 is SYDVKM in the germline V gene. V was shortened by 10 bases and J by 3 bases, with 12 bases between the two germline ends. The CDR3 is 12 residues long. The CDR3 DNA is TGTGCCACCCCGGGGACCTACTATGGCTACACCTTC. Protein product: CATPGTYYGYTF.

This chain links TRBV19 with TRBJ2-3; 9 bases line up with TRBD1. Germline CDR1 reads LNHDA; CDR2 reads SQIVND (reference sequence). The CDR3 runs to 16 residues. V shed 9 bases and J 5 bases; nucleotides not matched to a gene: 15. The CDR3 is CARENHRGPREDTQYF. The DNA for the CDR3 is TGTGCCAGAGAGAATCACAGGGGGCCCAGAGAAGATACGCAGTATTTT.

V and J are TRBV19 and TRBJ1-1; 7 bases agree with TRBD1. After removal of 5 bases from V and 5 bases from J, the junction contained 17 bases not matched to a gene. This CDR3 has 17 residues. Germline V gives CDR1 LNHDA, CDR2 SQIVND (reference sequence). CDR3 sequence reads: CASSHFPGQNLGTEAFF. CDR3 sequence (DNA): TGTGCCAGTAGTCACTTTCCGGGACAGAACTTGGGGACTGAAGCTTTCTTT.

This chain uses TRBV9 with TRBJ2-7; TRBD1 matches at 9 bases. The CDR3 sequence is 13 residues long. Germline assignment: CDR1 SGDLS and CDR2 YYNGEE. V gave up 6 bases and J gave up 5 bases; unmatched junction bases: 6. The CDR3 here is CASNGQGNDEQYF. CDR3 nucleotide sequence: TGTGCCAGCAACGGACAGGGGAACGACGAGCAGTACTTC. The full variable domain, with the rest looked up from reference TRBV9 and TRBJ2-7, is DSGVTQTPKHLITATGQRVTLRCSPRSGDLSVYWYQQSLDQGLQFLIQYYNGEERAKGNILERFSAQQFPDLHSELNLSSLELGDSALYFCASNGQGNDEQYFGPGTRLTVT.

The chain is built from TRBV4-1 and TRBJ2-7, with TRBD1 matching 7 bases. J gave up 9 bases and V 5 bases, and 13 bases lay outside the gene matches. CDR3 size: 14 residues. Germline V gene sequence: CDR1 MGHRA, CDR2 YSYEKL. In DNA form, the CDR3 reads TGCGCCAGCAGCAAAACAGGGGTTGAACGTGTGCAGTACTTC. Translating gives CASSKTGVERVQYF.

V and J are TRBV7-9 and TRBJ2-7; 9 nucleotides align to TRBD1. The V and J ends lost 2 bases and 5 bases, in that order; junction bases with no gene match: 1. Germline V lookup: CDR1 SEHNR, CDR2 FQNEAQ (reference sequence). The CDR3 has 13 residues. CDR3 nucleotides: TGTGCCAGCAGCTTAACAGGGGGCGACGAGCAGTACTTC. Protein sequence: CASSLTGGDEQYF. The full variable domain, rest sourced from reference TRBV7-9 and TRBJ2-7, is DTGVSQNPRHKITKRGQNVTFRCDPISEHNRLYWYRQTLGQGPEFLTYFQNEAQLEKSRLLSDRFSAERPKGSFSTLEIQRTEQGDSAMYLCASSLTGGDEQYFGPGTRLTVT.

This rearrangement joins TRBV25-1 to TRBJ2-7; TRBD1 agrees at 7 bases. The CDR3 runs 14 residues. The junction had 4 bases not matched to a gene; V was cut back by 2 bases and J by 3 bases. Germline values: CDR1 MGHDK, CDR2 SYGVNS. The CDR3 is CASSEPGQYYEQYF. The CDR3 DNA reads TGTGCCAGCAGTGAACCGGGACAGTACTACGAGCAGTACTTC.

The V call is TRBV4-2, the J call TRBJ2-7; TRBD1 matches 8 bases. V lost 1 base and J lost 3; bases outside the gene matches: 5. Germline CDR1 LGHNA, CDR2 YNFKEQ. The CDR3 has 15 residues. CDR3 nucleotides: TGTGCCAGCAGCCAAGGACGGGGACAGGTCTACGAGCAGTACTTC. Amino acid sequence: CASSQGRGQVYEQYF.

This clone was counted once. The gene calls are TRBV7-9 and TRBJ1-2; 7 nucleotides align to TRBD1. The trim removed 5 bases at V and 6 bases at J, leaving 21 bases unmatched. The CDR3 runs to 18 residues. Germline loops: CDR1 SEHNR, CDR2 FQNEAQ (reference sequence). CDR3 sequence: CASSQELPEPRDRNGYTF. As DNA, the CDR3 is TGTGCCAGCAGCCAAGAATTGCCTGAGCCCCGGGACAGAAATGGCTACACCTTC. Based on the CDR3 plus reference TRBV7-9 and TRBJ1-2, the full variable domain is DTGVSQNPRHKITKRGQNVTFRCDPISEHNRLYWYRQTLGQGPEFLTYFQNEAQLEKSRLLSDRFSAERPKGSFSTLEIQRTEQGDSAMYLCASSQELPEPRDRNGYTFGSGTRLTVV.

Concerning this clone: A single base is all that separates this from a far larger clone, so a read error is likely. CDR3 sequence: CASSEYHEQYF. The DNA for the CDR3 is TGTGCCAGCAGTGAATACCACGAGCAGTACTTC. V and J are TRBV25-1 and TRBJ2-5; no clear D. The J call is uncertain, as TRBJ2-7 better fits the DNA end. The CDR3 loop spans 11 amino acids. Germline CDR1 is MGHDK and CDR2 is SYGVNS.

The rearrangement joins TRBV25-1 to TRBJ2-1; TRBD2 matches at 12 bases. Germline assignment: CDR1 MGHDK and CDR2 SYGVNS. J was trimmed by 5 bases and V by 2 bases; bases with no gene match: 4. The CDR3 covers 16 residues. CDR3 coding DNA: TGTGCCAGCAGTGAACTATCTAGCGGGAGGGACAATGAGCAGTTCTTC. Translated: CASSELSSGRDNEQFF.

The table lists this clone with a count of one. The chain is built from TRBV6-5 and TRBJ2-7; D is perhaps TRBD1 (6 bases). Trimming pared 4 bases from V and 0 bases from J, leaving 16 bases between. CDR3 length equals 16 residues. Germline loops: CDR1 MNHEY, CDR2 SVGAGI. The CDR3 sequence is CASSFLRTADSYEQYF. CDR3 DNA sequence: TGTGCCAGCAGTTTCCTCCGGACAGCAGACTCCTACGAGCAGTACTTC.

The chain links TRBV7-7 to TRBJ2-1; D is possibly TRBD2 (5 bases). Looked up from germline, CDR1 is SSHAT and CDR2 is FNYEAQ (reference sequence). V gave up 4 bases and J gave up 0 bases, with 10 bases separating them. There are 15 residues in the CDR3. As DNA, the CDR3 is TGTGCCAGCAGCTCGGACTTAAGCTCCTACAATGAGCAGTTCTTC. Its protein product is CASSSDLSSYNEQFF.

The chain is built from TRBV15 and TRBJ2-5; D might be TRBD1 or TRBD2, each matching 5 bases. CDR3 length: 14 residues. Germline CDR1 reads LNHNV; CDR2 reads YYDKDF (reference sequence). Trimming took off 5 bases at V and 2 bases at J, with 12 bases between the two ends. The CDR3 DNA sequence: TGTGCCACCAGCTACCCGGGACGACAAGAGACCCAGTACTTC. It encodes CATSYPGRQETQYF. Drawing the rest from reference TRBV15 and TRBJ2-5, the complete variable domain is DAMVIQNPRYQVTQFGKPVTLSCSQTLNHNVMYWYQQKSSQAPKLLFHYYDKDFNNEADTPDNFQSRRPNTSFCFLDIRSPGLGDTAMYLCATSYPGRQETQYFGPGTRLLVL.